One and the same sample provided the 18 T cell receptor beta chains below, sequenced in a study of cytomegalovirus exposure and HLA in healthy donors. PCR involved 60 Vbeta and 13 Jbeta primers. The method was immunoSEQ multiplex PCR; TCRdb's version includes in-frame clones alone and lacks a portion of them. The table records about 160,000 clones, roughly 85% of them present only once. Sequences were obtained from PBMCs. The receptors derive from a woman in her 30s in good health and CMV-seronegative.

V is TRBV5-1 and J is TRBJ1-2; D is unclear. The CDR3 is 15 residues long. Between the trimmed V and J ends, which lost 4 bases and 1 base, there was a span of 14 bases. Germline lookup yields CDR1 SGHRS and CDR2 YFSETQ. DNA of the CDR3: TGCGCCAGCAGCGTGATCGTTAGCAGTAACTATGGCTACACCTTC. Protein product: CASSVIVSSNYGYTF.

In DNA form, the CDR3 reads TGTGCCAGCAGCTTTGTTCCGGACAACTCCTACGAGCAGTACTTC. Translating gives CASSFVPDNSYEQYF. The V and J genes are TRBV7-2 and TRBJ2-7; TRBD1 might be the D (5 bases). The germline CDR1 and CDR2 sequences are SGHTA and FQGNSA. V was pared by 3 bases and J by 0 bases, with 12 bases between. The CDR3 covers 15 residues.

This clone was seen a single time. This chain uses TRBV4-1 with TRBJ1-6; weak D call: TRBD1 (6 bases). Trimming stripped 0 bases from V and 9 bases from J, with 9 bases between. The CDR3 extends over 14 amino acids. The germline V gene encodes CDR1 MGHRA and CDR2 YSYEKL. CDR3 bases: TGCGCCAGCAGCCAAGAGGGGACATTTTCACCCCTCCACTTT. Its translation: CASSQEGTFSPLHF.

V usage is TRBV29-1 and J usage is TRBJ2-3; 7 positions agree with TRBD1. This CDR3 region has 13 residues. In germline, CDR1 is SQVTM, CDR2 ANQGSEA. Losses at the gene ends were 0 bases for V and 6 bases for J; bases not matched to a gene: 3. The CDR3: CSVEDPGQDTQYF. CDR3 sequence (DNA): TGCAGCGTTGAAGATCCGGGACAGGATACGCAGTATTTT.

The chain uses TRBV5-1 and TRBJ2-3, with D uncertain. V was clipped by 3 bases and J by 4 bases, with 9 bases between them. The CDR3 covers 13 residues. Germline V gene sequence: CDR1 SGHRS, CDR2 YFSETQ. CDR3 sequence: CASSSSISDTQYF. Here the CDR3 DNA reads TGCGCCAGCAGCTCATCAATTTCAGATACGCAGTATTTT.

The chain couples TRBV6-1 to TRBJ2-5; 7 bases fit TRBD1. The J call is in doubt because the DNA end fits TRBJ2-7 better. Germline lookup yields CDR1 MNHNS and CDR2 SASEGT. The CDR3 is 15 amino acids. CDR3 region: CASSTEGQYSYEQYF. The DNA for the CDR3 is TGTGCCAGCAGTACCGAGGGACAGTACTCCTACGAGCAGTACTTC.

With respect to this clone: An end of the junction differs from the germline gene, which may be a read error. Different DNA sequences within this sample yield the same CDR3. The rearrangement uses TRBV6-1 and TRBJ2-7, with D unclear. This CDR3 comprises 14 residues. Germline loops: CDR1 MNHNS, CDR2 SASEGT. CDR3 nucleotide sequence: TGTGCTAGCAGTGAGATGCCGAGCTCCTACGAGCAGTACTTC. Its protein is CASSEMPSSYEQYF.

V usage is TRBV20-1 and J usage is TRBJ2-5; no firm D call. Trimming took 3 bases from V and 4 from J, leaving 3 bases between them. Germline-derived CDR1 and CDR2 are DFQATT and SNEGSKA (reference sequence). The CDR3 sequence is 10 residues long. The CDR3 coding sequence is TGCAGTGCTAGCGGAGAGACCCAGTACTTC. Translated: CSASGETQYF.

The chain joins TRBV18 to TRBJ1-6; D unclear. From germline, CDR1 is KGHSH and CDR2 LQKENI. V was pared by 4 bases and J by 9 bases, with 19 bases between. The length of the CDR3 is 16 residues. The CDR3 here is CASSRLPDGRGSPLHF. The DNA of the CDR3 is TGTGCCAGCTCACGACTCCCTGACGGTCGGGGTTCACCCCTCCACTTT.

This chain connects TRBV19 to TRBJ1-5, with D unresolved. Trimming stripped 10 bases from V and 5 bases from J, with 15 bases between. Germline-derived CDR1 and CDR2 are LNHDA and SQIVND (reference sequence). The CDR3 totals 13 residues. CDR3 in amino acids: CATRPEVDQPQHF. The CDR3, as DNA: TGTGCCACCCGCCCCGAGGTCGATCAGCCCCAGCATTTT.

CDR3 amino acids: CASSLGLAGGQETQYF. The CDR3 DNA reads TGTGCCAGCAGCTTGGGGCTAGCGGGAGGACAAGAGACCCAGTACTTC. The chain is built from TRBV5-6 and TRBJ2-5, with 11 positions matching TRBD2. Trimming removed 0 bases from V and 2 bases from J; junction bases left unmatched: 3. In germline, CDR1 is SGHDT, CDR2 YYEEEE. The CDR3 extends over 16 amino acids.

CDR3 residues: CASSPTGGGEQYF. The CDR3 DNA reads as TGCGCCAGCAGCCCAACGGGGGGAGGCGAGCAGTACTTC. V and J are TRBV5-1 and TRBJ2-5, with 7 positions matching TRBD2. The last part of the DNA fits TRBJ2-7 better; the J call may be wrong. Looked up from germline, CDR1 is SGHRS and CDR2 is YFSETQ. The CDR3 sequence is 13 residues long.

The chain couples TRBV18 to TRBJ2-5; D is undetermined. The tail of the sequence fits TRBJ2-7 better, so the J call may be wrong. The CDR3 totals 12 residues. The germline CDR1 and CDR2 sequences are KGHSH and LQKENI. The CDR3 sequence: CASSGVTYEQYF. In nucleotides, the CDR3 is TGTGCCAGCTCAGGAGTCACCTACGAGCAGTACTTC.

Comments on this clone: The same CDR3 can be traced to other DNA sequences in this sample. The chain recombines TRBV2 with TRBJ1-5, with D tentatively TRBD1 (5 bases). CDR1 is SNHLY and CDR2 is FYNNEI in the germline V gene. Trimming removed 7 bases at V and 3 bases at J, with 16 bases between. This CDR3 contains 15 residues. This chain's CDR3 is CASKPGPGNNQPQHF. CDR3 sequence (DNA): TGTGCCAGCAAACCGGGCCCAGGGAACAATCAGCCCCAGCATTTT.

The CDR3 nucleotides are TGTGCCAGTAGTATATCCGACAGAAACACTGAAGCTTTCTTT. Translation gives CASSISDRNTEAFF. The V and J genes are TRBV19 and TRBJ1-1, with D perhaps TRBD1 (5 bases). CDR1 is LNHDA and CDR2 is SQIVND in the germline V gene (reference sequence). The CDR3 has 14 amino acids. Trimming shortened V by 2 bases and J by 2 bases, and 9 bases separated the two germline ends. The variable domain in full, with the rest retrieved from reference TRBV19 and TRBJ1-1, is DGGITQSPKYLFRKEGQNVTLSCEQNLNHDAMYWYRQDPGQGLRLIYYSQIVNDFQKGDIAEGYSVSREKKESFPLTVTSAQKNPTAFYLCASSISDRNTEAFFGQGTRLTVV.

The chain carries TRBV7-2 and TRBJ2-1, with TRBD1 matching over 9 bases. The CDR3 is 16 amino acids. The V gene's germline CDR1 is SGHTA and CDR2 FQGNSA. The ends lost 5 bases at V and 4 bases at J; junction bases unmatched: 9. CDR3 in DNA: TGTGCCAGCAGCCACCGACAGGGGGTCCTGTACAATGAGCAGTTCTTC. This translates into CASSHRQGVLYNEQFF.

V is TRBV18 and J is TRBJ2-1; 12 bases align to TRBD2. CDR1 is KGHSH, CDR2 LQKENI, per germline. The CDR3 is 18 residues long. The trim removed 3 bases at V and 8 bases at J, leaving 14 bases unmatched. CDR3 DNA: TGTGCCAGCTCACCTAGGCTAGCGGGAGGGCCGGTTCGGGATGAGCAGTTCTTC. Amino acid sequence: CASSPRLAGGPVRDEQFF.

Note on this clone: In the same sample, other DNA sequences code for this CDR3. The rearrangement joins TRBV30 to TRBJ1-5, with 7 bases that match TRBD1. Unmatched junction bases numbered 9, after V lost 0 bases and J lost 7 bases. There are 15 residues in the CDR3. Germline CDR1 GTSNPN, CDR2 SVGIG (reference sequence). In nucleotides, the CDR3 is TGTGCCTGGAGTGTATCGGGGCAGGGGGAACAGCCCCAGCATTTT. Its protein is CAWSVSGQGEQPQHF.